This TCR beta chain is drawn from a study of radiotherapy plus CTLA-4 blockade in lung cancer. This CDR3 is 11 amino acids long. Per the germline V gene, CDR1 is GTSNPN and CDR2 is SVGIG (reference sequence). V lost 1 base and J 9 bases, leaving 7 bases between the germline ends. Focal radiation was given together with CTLA-4 blockade (ipilimumab) to patients with chemo-refractory metastatic non-small-cell lung cancer. TCRdb keeps only in-frame clones here, not all; method: immunoSEQ multiplex PCR. This table holds 50,000 to 65,000 clones, roughly 80% found once. This TCR was sampled from a human donor with non-small cell lung cancer who had a complete response to radiotherapy plus ipilimumab. The input for sequencing was peripheral blood, taken from a patient treated with radiotherapy plus ipilimumab. The rearrangement uses TRBV30 and TRBJ2-1; D is unclear. Here the CDR3 reads CAWSGGAEQFF. CDR3 coding DNA: TGTGCCTGGAGTGGAGGTGCTGAGCAGTTCTTC.